This TCR beta chain was retrieved from a study of cytomegalovirus exposure and HLA in healthy donors (TCRdb year 2017). Regarding the research as a whole: An earlier analysis of several hundred of the donors reported over 250 Gb of sequence data and 117 million unique TCR beta sequences obtained from about 179 million T cells. To decide whether each TCR beta V gene segment behaved as functional or pseudogenic, an earlier analysis of approximately 590 of the donors relied on high-throughput TCR beta sequencing. A later analysis re-analyzed previously published TCR beta repertoires from roughly 600 donors and added high-resolution HLA genotyping to study TCR occurrence patterns. Across around 400 genotyped donors of the cohort, an average of approximately 240,000 unique TCR beta nucleotide sequences per donor were sequenced, and approximately 17% of those sequences were non-productive. All discovery cohort repertoires had been generated on a single sequencing platform. Besides the first cohort of roughly 660 subjects, a separate validation cohort made up of roughly 130 different subjects was used. The study aimed to test whether cataloging public T cell receptors could reveal signatures of past pathogen exposure. An early release covering approximately 600 HLA-typed donors comprised about 300 gigabases of sequencing data and roughly 85 million unique TCR sequences. Class I and class II HLA loci were covered by the typing at four-digit resolution. The later analysis used no new phenotypic data to find candidate immune exposures, relying instead on TCR beta sequences and their occurrence across donors. Typing coverage differed by locus: A, B, C, DRB1 and DQB1 were typed in about 620-630 donors, DQA1 in 500 to 550, DPA1 in nearly 610, and DPB1 in approximately 450. Among the approximately 400 genotyped donors, approximately 77% belonged to the genetic ancestry cluster associated with self-reported Caucasian donors. A handful of DR-DQ haplotypes were handled as single units for association and clustering because linkage in the cohort was strong. High-throughput TCR immunosequencing, statistical association of individual TCRs with disease status, and machine learning were combined to predict cytomegalovirus infection status. A later genetic analysis took genome-wide SNP genotypes for 398 of the 666 donors and used that subset as a discovery cohort. The study profiled the T cell repertoires of hundreds of subjects by immunosequencing and related them to cytomegalovirus serostatus. Donor age, sex, ethnicity and CMV serostatus were compiled together with the repertoire data. What the study reported, not specific to this receptor: A cluster of highly shared sequence variants was judged likely to represent a technical artifact of the sequencing pipeline. A later analysis found that most CMV-associated TCR beta chains appeared HLA-restricted, with HLA associations seemingly driven largely by CMV exposure. A later analysis found that TCR association rates varied across HLA loci, with DRB1 alleles showing the most associated TCRs and HLA-C alleles the fewest. Linkage disequilibrium might explain the correlated functional status among segregating V segments, but an unknown experimental factor could not be ruled out. In the study, 150 to 200 TCR beta chains were listed as associated with cytomegalovirus. In vitro tests confirmed that a few of the cytomegalovirus-associated TCR beta chains recognize cytomegalovirus antigens. V-gene and J-gene trimming of TCR beta chains was associated with a missense DCLRE1C variant in a later genetic analysis, and the association was replicated in an independent cohort. The authors suggested that the approach could potentially be extended to other disease states and immunological phenotypes. In a later analysis, several top co-occurrence clusters were reported to appear linked to parvovirus B19, influenza, CMV and Epstein-Barr virus. Some IMGT-functional V segments, including TRBV6-2 and TRBV6-3, could not be distinguished by the 87-base-pair reads and were therefore excluded. According to a later genetic analysis, donors in an Asian-associated ancestry cluster had fewer N-insertions in productive TCRs than the roughly 670-donor mean. Because counts were too low, about 15 rarely observed V segments, including chromosome 9 orphons, were left out of the earlier analysis of some 640 of the donors. In a later analysis, HLA-associated TCR beta chains showed more clonal expansion and lower generation probabilities than non-associated chains that were equally common. When HLA alleles, especially DR and DQ, strongly co-occurred, TCR associations were difficult to assign to individual alleles. Only TCR beta chains were sequenced in this cohort, and the absence of alpha or paired-chain data limited detectable features. Sequencing depth was assumed to be roughly uniform across donors in the presence/absence analyses, though that assumption may not hold. A further reported finding was that TCR beta sequences accurately predicted the HLA-A and HLA-B alleles for most subjects in the first cohort. Specific HLA alleles were associated with roughly 17,000 TCR beta sequences at a false discovery rate of 0.05 in a later analysis. Across donors, most TCR sequences were observed very rarely, whereas some public TCRs were present in many individuals. HLA typing was unavailable for some donors at each locus, so association tests used only the typed subset. Broadly in line with IMGT annotations, most TCR beta V segments showed up in productive rearrangements about 87% or about 30% of the time in an earlier analysis of 587 of the donors. For the cohort, immune exposure information was limited to CMV serostatus. The classifier was reported to diagnose cytomegalovirus status with high specificity and sensitivity in both the original cohort and the validation cohort.

V is cut by 8 bases and J by 3 bases, and the space between the germline ends is 20 bases. Its CDR3 holds 15 amino acids, cysteine through phenylalanine. Left in the record is the CDR3 DNA by itself, 45 bases read in frame from the first base. The germline V gene provides CDR1 MDHEN and CDR2 SYDVKM. A remark on this clone: No cognate antigen has been identified for it. The record has no base qualities; no much larger clone is one base away.

The cohort consisted of more than 650 healthy bone marrow donors. Cohort members were all nominally healthy when sampled, although unrecorded immune exposures were likely present. The donor tested CMV seropositive, placing the donor among the 310 or so seropositive members of the cohort. Every donor gave a peripheral blood sample, and the peripheral blood mononuclear cells from that sample were used for TCR beta sequencing. Genomic DNA extraction from the blood cell samples was performed with the Qiagen DNeasy Blood Extraction Kit. Library preparation employed the immunoSEQ multiplex PCR assay. For the multiplex PCR, a mixture combining 60 forward primers for TCR Vbeta segments and 13 reverse primers for TCR Jbeta segments was used. Amplification of the CDR3 region of rearranged TCR beta genes was performed with a multiplex PCR assay on genomic DNA. The amplified TCR beta libraries were sequenced on the Illumina HiSeq System as 87-base-pair reads. The study's own analysis went as follows. A later analysis tallied tens of millions of unique TCR beta chains across the 550 to 850 repertoires, and some 10 million of those chains were shared by two or more donors. To remove PCR and sequencing errors, raw reads were error-corrected and collapsed into unique sequences using a nearest-neighbor algorithm that merged closely related sequences. CDR3 sequences were aligned to IMGT reference sequences to assign V, D and J gene segments. For a sequence to be retained, at least a six-nucleotide match to both a V gene segment and a J gene segment was required. Rearrangements were classified as productive when the CDR3 lacked stop codons and remained in frame with V and J, and all other rearrangements were classified as non-productive. CDR3 was defined by IMGT convention, running from the second conserved V-encoded cysteine to the conserved J-encoded phenylalanine. The earlier analysis of roughly 590 of the donors excluded any sequence lacking an unambiguous match to a single V gene segment. An earlier analysis of a few hundred of the donors classified V segments as functional when productive rearrangements were above 56.7% and as segregating when the standard deviation between donors was above 5%. A statistical classification framework was developed to diagnose cytomegalovirus status using the catalog of TCR beta chain sequences. In a later analysis, V and J genes were assigned by comparing TCR nucleotide sequences against IMGT/GENE-DB human TR gene sequences. The TCRdist pipeline was used in a later analysis to assign CDR3 sequences and most-parsimonious VDJ recombination scenarios. In a later analysis, every TCR beta chain was defined by the combination of its CDR3 amino acid sequence and its V-gene family, and reads without a unique V-gene family were dropped. A later analysis removed 500 to 650 highly shared, low-generation-probability nucleotide sequences to deal with suspected cross-contamination and a sequencing artifact. A later analysis calculated a clonal expansion index for each public chain from normalized within-repertoire ranks of inferred template counts. Generation probabilities in a later analysis came from a VDJ recombination model fitted to out-of-frame rearrangements, and those results were checked against IGoR. In a later analysis, TCR-TCR, TCR-HLA and TCR-CMV co-occurrence was scored with hypergeometric tests, and a repertoire-size bias correction was applied to TCR pairs. A later analysis estimated false discovery rates by permuting HLA or CMV assignments 20 times. In a later analysis, co-occurring TCRs were grouped with DBSCAN, and TCRdist sequence similarity was added when clustering was performed within HLA-allele-positive subsets. For co-occurrence clustering, repertoires with fewer than 30,000 or more than 120,000 public chains were excluded, along with a handful of repertoires with anomalous nucleotide sharing. TCRdb holds this immuneACCESS table with in-frame rearrangements only. Some clones are missing; in checked studies, unresolved V genes explain under half, and the rest has no known cause. That table supplies the V and J calls and clone size; D and trimming were determined from the DNA. In all, the sample holds 150,000 to 200,000 clones, and 75% to 85% of those were seen once. The top ten clones comprise 6.5% of the sample.

The source is a woman between 50 and 59 years old in good health and CMV-seropositive. The sample comprised PBMCs. The chain is encoded by TRBV28 joined to TRBJ2-7; TRBD1 might be the D gene, on 5 matching bases. The nucleotide sequence reads TGTGCCAGCGAAGGGGTGAGATCGGGCCTCTACGAGCAGTACTTC. Translated, it reads CASEGVRSGLYEQYF.